This passage covers 2 T cell receptor beta chains from one sample sequenced in a study of molecular identifiers for immune sequencing clone quantification. TCRdb recomputed calls from the PCR reads with MiXCR, one row per CDR3 protein. The sample lists 250,000 to 350,000 distinct CDR3 sequences, about a fifth occurring once. Sequencing was performed on naive CD8+ T cells from blood, with Jurkat cell RNA spiked in. Documented subset: FACS-sorted CD8+CD4-CCR7+CD45RA+ naive T cells. The origin of the receptors is a human donor in good health. Some libraries in this study had Jurkat cell RNA spiked in.

This clonotype came up once. The genes are TRBV4-1 and TRBJ2-1, with D maybe TRBD1 (5 bases). The CDR3 length is 18 residues. Germline V CDR1 and CDR2: MGHRA, YSYEKL. Trimming stripped 1 base from V and 8 bases from J, with 24 bases between. The DNA for the CDR3 is TGCGCCAGCAGCCAAGGTATCGTGGCCCAAAAGGGGTACGATGAGCAGTTCTTC. Translation gives CASSQGIVAQKGYDEQFF.

This clonotype was recorded at least ten times. This rearrangement joins TRBV4-2 to TRBJ2-7; D may be TRBD1 (6 bases). The CDR3 contains 16 residues. Trimming stripped 3 bases from V and 3 bases from J, with 18 bases between. Germline V gene lookup returns CDR1 LGHNA and CDR2 YNFKEQ. The CDR3 loop reads CASSQTGSVLDYEQYF. CDR3 DNA sequence: TGTGCCAGCAGCCAGACAGGCTCAGTCCTGGACTACGAGCAGTACTTC.